This TCR beta chain is drawn from a study of blood T cell repertoires in COVID-19. Whole-study context: T cells, B-cell-depleted T cells, or PBMCs supplied cDNA or gDNA.

Researchers sorted participants into cohorts using their self-reported clinical history. Methods used by the authors: Estimation of nucleated cell counts was performed using reference gene primer amplification. Sequencing used immunoSEQ multiplex PCR; TCRdb keeps in-frame clones, though not all of them. That table gives V, J and clone size, and the DNA gave D and trimming. In the table there are 300,000 or so clones, just over 85% of which are singletons. The sample consisted of PBMCs or T cells enriched from blood (not recorded which). This clonotype originated in a woman aged 40 to 50 with acute COVID-19.

The CDR3 spells CASSASAGEWDEQYF. The CDR3 DNA sequence: TGTGCCAGCAGCGCGTCAGCGGGAGAGTGGGACGAGCAGTACTTC. J is TRBJ2-7 and V is TRBV9, with 8 bases that match TRBD2. The CDR3 is made up of 15 amino acids. CDR1 is SGDLS and CDR2 is YYNGEE in the germline V gene. V dropped 3 bases and J dropped 5; count of bases not matched to a gene: 10.